The TCR beta chain under discussion was sequenced for a study of CD8 T cells in Susac syndrome. CD8+ and CD4+ T cells from blood underwent TCR beta sequencing. Controls were age- and sex-matched healthy donors. TEMRA cells were enriched by FACS, while CD8+ and CD4+ T cells were obtained through a negative isolation that was performed magnetically. When the RNA was reverse transcribed, random hexamers were used with an input of roughly 0.45 to 1 ug. Amplification of TCR beta CDR3 by immunoSEQ multiplex PCR spanned 54 Vbeta and 13 Jbeta. TCRdb ran MiXCR on the immunoSEQ multiplex PCR reads and lists one entry per CDR3 protein. Of some 90,000 distinct CDR3 sequences listed, 80% to 95% were seen once; the top ten hold 0.3% to 0.4%. CDR1 is MNHEY, CDR2 SVGAGI, per germline. Trimming left V 2 bases short and J 2 bases short, with 15 bases between. There are 16 residues in the CDR3.

J is TRBJ2-5 and V is TRBV6-5; D not certain. Sequenced material: CD8+ T cells from PBMCs. This TCR came from a human donor in good health. The CDR3 is CASSYGATGLQETQYF. The CDR3 bases are TGTGCCAGCAGTTACGGAGCGACTGGATTACAAGAGACCCAGTACTTC.